This T cell receptor (beta chain) was sequenced in a study of cytomegalovirus exposure and HLA in healthy donors. Study-wide points: A later analysis linked some 18,000 TCR beta sequences to HLA alleles at 0.05 false discovery rate. Among CMV-associated TCR beta chains, most appeared HLA-restricted in a later analysis. Later on, an analysis showed TCR association rates differing by HLA locus, with DRB1 the most and HLA-C the fewest.

As for this clone: The antigen is undetermined.

Primers: 60 Vbeta forward and 13 Jbeta reverse. Data came from immunoSEQ multiplex PCR; TCRdb stores just in-frame clones and leaves some out. The table has about 160,000 clones, approximately 80% seen once. V was shortened by 3 bases and J by 7 bases, with 18 bases between the two germline ends. The CDR3 loop spans 16 amino acids. Germline-derived CDR1 and CDR2 are KGHSH and LQKENI. V usage is TRBV18 and J usage is TRBJ1-4; TRBD1 is a possible D gene (6 bases). The sequence was obtained from a man between 50 and 59 years old in good health and CMV-seropositive. Sequenced: PBMCs. As DNA, the CDR3 is TGTGCCAGCTCACCTTATACGGACAGACGCACTGAAAAACTGTTTTTT. It translates to CASSPYTDRRTEKLFF.